The present T cell receptor beta chain was sequenced within a study of blood T cell repertoires in COVID-19. As for the study in general: The origin of the acute and convalescent COVID-19 samples was the United States, Italy and Spain. T cells, B-cell-depleted T cells, or PBMCs supplied cDNA or gDNA.

Authors' data handling: Using reference gene primer amplification, nucleated cell counts were estimated. Produced via immunoSEQ multiplex PCR; TCRdb's table is partial and in-frame only. From that table come the V and J calls and clone size; the DNA was used to work out D and trimming. The data contain under 60,000 clones, around four fifths of them singletons. From germline, CDR1 is KGHSH and CDR2 LQKENI. V dropped 5 bases and J dropped 3 bases, with 8 bases sitting between them. The CDR3 totals 12 residues. The V call is TRBV18, the J call TRBJ2-7; D is unresolved. Specimen: peripheral blood. This sequence originates from a human donor in a cohort sampled during active COVID-19. CDR3 in amino acids: CASSVYSYEQYF. The CDR3 region has the DNA TGTGCCAGCTCAGTCTACAGCTACGAGCAGTACTTC.